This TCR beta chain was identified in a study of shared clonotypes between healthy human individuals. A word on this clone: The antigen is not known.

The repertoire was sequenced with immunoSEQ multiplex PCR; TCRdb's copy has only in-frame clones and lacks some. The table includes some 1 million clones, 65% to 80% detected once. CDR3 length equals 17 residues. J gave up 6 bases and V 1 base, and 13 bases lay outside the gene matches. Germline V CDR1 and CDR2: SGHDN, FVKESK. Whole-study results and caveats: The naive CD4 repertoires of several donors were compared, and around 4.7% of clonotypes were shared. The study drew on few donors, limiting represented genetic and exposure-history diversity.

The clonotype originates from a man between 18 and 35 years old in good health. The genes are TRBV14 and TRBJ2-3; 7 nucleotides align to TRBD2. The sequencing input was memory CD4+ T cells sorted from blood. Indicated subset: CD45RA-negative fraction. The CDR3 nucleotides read TGTGCCAGCAGCCAAGGTCTCGGGGTTAGCGGGTATGATACGCAGTATTTT. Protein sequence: CASSQGLGVSGYDTQYF.